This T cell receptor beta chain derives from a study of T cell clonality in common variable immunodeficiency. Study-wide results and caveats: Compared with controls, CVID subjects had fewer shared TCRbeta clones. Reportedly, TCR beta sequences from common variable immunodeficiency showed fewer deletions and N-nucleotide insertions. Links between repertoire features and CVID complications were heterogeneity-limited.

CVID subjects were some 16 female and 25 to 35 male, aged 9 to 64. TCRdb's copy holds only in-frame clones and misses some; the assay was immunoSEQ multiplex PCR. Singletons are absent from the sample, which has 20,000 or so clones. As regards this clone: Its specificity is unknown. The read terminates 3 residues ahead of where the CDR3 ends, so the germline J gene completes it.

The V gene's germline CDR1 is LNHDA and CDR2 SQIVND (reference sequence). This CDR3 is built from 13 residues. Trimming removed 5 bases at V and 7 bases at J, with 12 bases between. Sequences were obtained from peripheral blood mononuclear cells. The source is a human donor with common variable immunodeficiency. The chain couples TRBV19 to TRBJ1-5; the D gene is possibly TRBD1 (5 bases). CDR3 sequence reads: CASSPQGNQPQHF. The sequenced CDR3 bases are TGTGCCAGTAGTCCCCAGGGTAACCAGCCC. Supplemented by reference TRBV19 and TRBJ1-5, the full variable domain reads DGGITQSPKYLFRKEGQNVTLSCEQNLNHDAMYWYRQDPGQGLRLIYYSQIVNDFQKGDIAEGYSVSREKKESFPLTVTSAQKNPTAFYLCASSPQGNQPQHFGDGTRLSIL.